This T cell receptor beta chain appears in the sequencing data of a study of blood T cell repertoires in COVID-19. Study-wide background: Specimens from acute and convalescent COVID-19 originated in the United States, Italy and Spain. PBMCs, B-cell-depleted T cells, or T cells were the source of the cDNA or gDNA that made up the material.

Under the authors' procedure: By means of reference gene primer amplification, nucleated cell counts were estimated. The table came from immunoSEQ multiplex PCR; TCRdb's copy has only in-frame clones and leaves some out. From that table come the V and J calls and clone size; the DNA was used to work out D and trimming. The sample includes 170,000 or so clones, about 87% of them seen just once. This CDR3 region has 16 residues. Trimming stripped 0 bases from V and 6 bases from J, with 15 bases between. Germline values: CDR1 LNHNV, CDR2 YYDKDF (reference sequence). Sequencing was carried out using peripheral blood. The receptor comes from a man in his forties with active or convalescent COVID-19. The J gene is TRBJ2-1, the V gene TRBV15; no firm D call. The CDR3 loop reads CATSRDSVGRSNEQFF. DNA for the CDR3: TGTGCCACCAGCAGAGATTCTGTGGGCAGGTCCAATGAGCAGTTCTTC.